The present T cell receptor beta chain was sequenced within a study of blood T cell repertoires in COVID-19. As for the study in general: Spain, Italy and the United States supplied samples that represented acute and convalescent COVID-19. PBMCs, B-cell-depleted T cells, or T cells were the source of the cDNA or gDNA that made up the material.

In the authors' methods: Estimates of nucleated cell counts were drawn from the amplification of reference gene primers. The assay was immunoSEQ multiplex PCR, and TCRdb's table has in-frame clones only and misses some. From that table come the V and J calls and clone size; the DNA was used to work out D and trimming. The sample gives more than 250,000 clones, about four fifths of which show up once; approximately 1.1% is in the top ten. Comment on this clone: Other DNA sequences in the same sample also yield this CDR3.

V was cut by 2 bases and J by 2 bases, with 5 bases left in between. This CDR3 spans 13 amino acids. Germline CDR1 SGHTA, CDR2 FQGNSA. The source is a woman aged 45 to 65 with acute or convalescent COVID-19. Sequenced: peripheral blood. The gene calls are TRBV7-2 and TRBJ2-3; no reliable D call. The CDR3 DNA reads TGTGCCAGCAGCTTAAGCTACACAGATACGCAGTATTTT. This sequence encodes CASSLSYTDTQYF.